The following is a TCR beta chain sequence with its context. The data derive from a study of OX40 agonist ivuxolimab in advanced cancers. The CDR3 runs to 11 residues. Between the trimmed V and J ends, which lost 4 bases and 8 bases, there was a span of 8 bases. The germline gives CDR1 SNHLY, CDR2 FYNNEI. Profiling relied on immunoSEQ multiplex PCR, and the TCRdb table lists in-frame clones only, not all of them. The repertoire holds tens of thousands of clones, roughly 80% seen once, with about 5% in the top ten. The receptor was isolated from an adult with an advanced solid tumor such as melanoma, head and neck, liver or kidney cancer. This specimen consisted of CD4+ or CD8+ T cells sorted from blood, obtained in a trial of the OX40 agonist ivuxolimab. The J gene is TRBJ1-2, the V gene TRBV2; D unresolved. This chain's CDR3 is CASSAQDGYTF. In DNA form, the CDR3 reads TGTGCCAGCAGTGCTCAGGACGGCTACACCTTC.